Listed below are T cell receptor beta chains from one sample, sequenced in a study of cytomegalovirus exposure and HLA in healthy donors. Only in-frame clones appear in the TCRdb table, and some are missing; sequencing was by immunoSEQ multiplex PCR. The sample records 200,000 or so clones, less than 85% being singletons. Sequencing used PBMCs. The receptors were gathered from a woman aged 18-35 years in good health and CMV-seronegative. CDR3s include the opening cysteine and the closing phenylalanine or tryptophan. A D gene is named only where the DNA matches it firmly. Part of the rows lack a size; the others show once, few, many or a class for expanded clones.

J gene: TRBJ2-2; V gene: TRBV7-8; CDR3 length: 14; D gene: NA; clone size: NA; CDR3 DNA: TGTGCCAGCAGCTTCTACACGAACACCGGGGAGCTGTTTTTT; CDR3 protein: CASSFYTNTGELFF
J gene: TRBJ1-2; V gene: TRBV7-9; CDR3 length: 17; D gene: NA; clone size: few; CDR3 DNA: TGTGCCAGCAGCCCCTTGACTTATACCCAAGCTAACTATGGCTACACCTTC; CDR3 protein: CASSPLTYTQANYGYTF
J gene: TRBJ2-7; V gene: TRBV7-2; CDR3 length: 13; D gene: NA; clone size: NA; CDR3 DNA: TGTGCCAGCAGCTCCCCACCCTACTACGAGCAGTACTTC; CDR3 protein: CASSSPPYYEQYF
J gene: TRBJ2-3; V gene: TRBV18; CDR3 length: 13; D gene: NA; clone size: NA; CDR3 DNA: TGTGCCAGCCTATACAGTGGAACAGATACGCAGTATTTT; CDR3 protein: CASLYSGTDTQYF
J gene: TRBJ1-1; V gene: TRBV4-2; CDR3 length: 14; D gene: NA; clone size: NA; CDR3 DNA: TGTGCCAGCAGCCAAGATCTTGGTACTCCTGAAGCTTTCTTT; CDR3 protein: CASSQDLGTPEAFF
J gene: TRBJ2-7; V gene: TRBV4-1; CDR3 length: 14; D gene: NA; clone size: NA; CDR3 DNA: TGCGCCAGCAGCCAAGATCAGGGGGGGTACGAGCAGTACTTC; CDR3 protein: CASSQDQGGYEQYF
J gene: TRBJ1-3; V gene: TRBV27; CDR3 length: 15; D gene: NA; clone size: NA; CDR3 DNA: TGTGCCAGCAGTTCCGAGTTCCCCTCTGGAAACACCATATATTTT; CDR3 protein: CASSSEFPSGNTIYF
J gene: TRBJ2-5; V gene: TRBV6-1; CDR3 length: 13; D gene: NA; clone size: NA; CDR3 DNA: TGTGCCAGCAGTGAAAAACCGGAAGAGACCCAGTACTTC; CDR3 protein: CASSEKPEETQYF
J gene: TRBJ2-1; V gene: TRBV6-1; CDR3 length: 14; D gene: TRBD2; clone size: NA; CDR3 DNA: TGTGCCAGCAGTGAGAGGACTAGATACAATGAGCAGTTCTTC; CDR3 protein: CASSERTRYNEQFF
J gene: TRBJ2-1; V gene: TRBV19; CDR3 length: 15; D gene: NA; clone size: NA; CDR3 DNA: TGTGCCAGTAGTATGGTTGGGTCCTACTACAATGAGCAGTTCTTC; CDR3 protein: CASSMVGSYYNEQFF
J gene: TRBJ1-5; V gene: TRBV5-1; CDR3 length: 16; D gene: NA; clone size: NA; CDR3 DNA: TGCGCCAGCAGCTTGGGTCCGGTTAGCAACAATCAGCCCCAGCATTTT; CDR3 protein: CASSLGPVSNNQPQHF
J gene: TRBJ1-2; V gene: TRBV10-1; CDR3 length: 14; D gene: NA; clone size: NA; CDR3 DNA: TGCGCCAGCAGTGAGTCTCGGCAGGGTCATGGCTACACCTTC; CDR3 protein: CASSESRQGHGYTF
J gene: TRBJ1-2; V gene: TRBV19; CDR3 length: 12; D gene: TRBD1; clone size: NA; CDR3 DNA: TGTGCCAGTAGTCCACGGGACAGGAGCTACACCTTC; CDR3 protein: CASSPRDRSYTF
J gene: TRBJ2-1; V gene: TRBV19; CDR3 length: 15; D gene: NA; clone size: NA; CDR3 DNA: TGTGCCAGTAGTAGCGGAGCTACCAGATACAATGAGCAGTTCTTC; CDR3 protein: CASSSGATRYNEQFF
J gene: TRBJ1-5; V gene: TRBV19; CDR3 length: 16; D gene: NA; clone size: NA; CDR3 DNA: TGTGCCAGTAGTATCGTATCGGGGGTTAACAATCAGCCCCAGCATTTT; CDR3 protein: CASSIVSGVNNQPQHF
J gene: TRBJ2-1; V gene: TRBV7-8; CDR3 length: 15; D gene: TRBD2; clone size: few; CDR3 DNA: TGTGCCAGCAGCCTTGGACCGGGACTACACAGCAAGCAGTTCTTC; CDR3 protein: CASSLGPGLHSKQFF
J gene: TRBJ2-5; V gene: TRBV20-1; CDR3 length: 11; D gene: NA; clone size: NA; CDR3 DNA: TGCAGTGCTGGAAAGGGACGGTCCCAGTACTTC; CDR3 protein: CSAGKGRSQYF
J gene: TRBJ2-7; V gene: TRBV5-1; CDR3 length: 15; D gene: TRBD2; clone size: NA; CDR3 DNA: TGCGCCAGCAGCCCCCGGGGGGACGGTGGTGAGGAGCAGTACTTC; CDR3 protein: CASSPRGDGGEEQYF
J gene: TRBJ1-4; V gene: TRBV25-1; CDR3 length: 15; D gene: NA; clone size: few; CDR3 DNA: TGTGCCAGCAGTGAAGGCAGGGTAACTAATGAAAAACTGTTTTTT; CDR3 protein: CASSEGRVTNEKLFF
J gene: TRBJ1-2; V gene: TRBV6-5; CDR3 length: 13; D gene: TRBD1; clone size: NA; CDR3 DNA: TGTGCCAGCAGTTCGGGACAGACCTATGGCTACACTTTC; CDR3 protein: CASSSGQTYGYTF
J gene: TRBJ1-2; V gene: TRBV18; CDR3 length: 14; D gene: TRBD1; clone size: NA; CDR3 DNA: TGTGCCAGCTCACCGAACGGACAGGGCGATGGCTACACCTTC; CDR3 protein: CASSPNGQGDGYTF
J gene: TRBJ1-2; V gene: TRBV7-2; CDR3 length: 15; D gene: NA; clone size: NA; CDR3 DNA: TGTGCCAGCAGCCCCTATGGCGGGGGAACGAAAGGCTACACCTTC; CDR3 protein: CASSPYGGGTKGYTF
J gene: TRBJ2-7; V gene: TRBV27; CDR3 length: 16; D gene: TRBD1; clone size: NA; CDR3 DNA: TGTGCCAGCAGTGTCGTCCCGGGACAGGGCCTTTACGAGCAGTACTTC; CDR3 protein: CASSVVPGQGLYEQYF
J gene: TRBJ2-3; V gene: TRBV7-9; CDR3 length: 15; D gene: TRBD2; clone size: NA; CDR3 DNA: TGTGCCAGCAGCCTACCAGCGGGGAGGACAGATACGCAGTATTTT; CDR3 protein: CASSLPAGRTDTQYF
J gene: TRBJ1-1; V gene: TRBV10-3; CDR3 length: 13; D gene: NA; clone size: once; CDR3 DNA: TGTGCCATCAGTGACAGGGAATTCACTGAAGCTTTCTTT; CDR3 protein: CAISDREFTEAFF
J gene: TRBJ1-4; V gene: TRBV6-1; CDR3 length: 15; D gene: TRBD1; clone size: NA; CDR3 DNA: TGTGCCAGCAGGGACAGGGGGCCGATTAATGAAAAACTGTTTTTT; CDR3 protein: CASRDRGPINEKLFF
J gene: TRBJ2-2; V gene: TRBV4-2; CDR3 length: 15; D gene: NA; clone size: NA; CDR3 DNA: TGTGCCAGCAGCCAAGTAAATCAGGTCTCCGGGGAGCTGTTTTTT; CDR3 protein: CASSQVNQVSGELFF
J gene: TRBJ1-2; V gene: TRBV7-2; CDR3 length: 14; D gene: NA; clone size: once; CDR3 DNA: TGTGCCAGCAGCCCCCAGGGGACTAACTATGGCTACACCTTC; CDR3 protein: CASSPQGTNYGYTF
J gene: TRBJ1-2; V gene: TRBV6-6; CDR3 length: 11; D gene: NA; clone size: NA; CDR3 DNA: TGTGCCAGCAGCGAGGAAAGTGGCTACACCTTC; CDR3 protein: CASSEESGYTF
J gene: TRBJ2-2; V gene: TRBV5-1; CDR3 length: 17; D gene: TRBD2; clone size: NA; CDR3 DNA: TGCGCCAGCAGCTTGGGACTAGCGGGGGCGAACACCGGGGAGCTGTTTTTT; CDR3 protein: CASSLGLAGANTGELFF
J gene: TRBJ1-1; V gene: TRBV5-4; CDR3 length: 15; D gene: TRBD1; clone size: NA; CDR3 DNA: TGTGCCAGCAGCTTAGGGGGCAGGACGGGTACTGAAGCTTTCTTT; CDR3 protein: CASSLGGRTGTEAFF
J gene: TRBJ1-2; V gene: TRBV19; CDR3 length: 13; D gene: NA; clone size: NA; CDR3 DNA: TGTGCCAGTATGGTGCCGGGGGCGCGGGTCCACACCTTC; CDR3 protein: CASMVPGARVHTF
J gene: TRBJ1-1; V gene: TRBV5-6; CDR3 length: 12; D gene: NA; clone size: NA; CDR3 DNA: TGTGCCAGCAGCTTGTGGGGAGGTGAAGCTTTCTTT; CDR3 protein: CASSLWGGEAFF
J gene: TRBJ1-3; V gene: TRBV9; CDR3 length: 15; D gene: NA; clone size: NA; CDR3 DNA: TGTGCCAGCAGCGCGACAGGCGCCTCTGGAAACACCATATATTTT; CDR3 protein: CASSATGASGNTIYF
J gene: TRBJ1-1; V gene: TRBV9; CDR3 length: 14; D gene: TRBD1; clone size: NA; CDR3 DNA: TGTGCCAGCAGCGCCACAGGGGGGAACACTGAAGCTTTCTTT; CDR3 protein: CASSATGGNTEAFF
J gene: TRBJ2-7; V gene: TRBV27; CDR3 length: 13; D gene: NA; clone size: NA; CDR3 DNA: TGTGCCAGCAGTTTCGGGATGGGAGGCGAGCAGTACTTC; CDR3 protein: CASSFGMGGEQYF
J gene: TRBJ2-3; V gene: TRBV27; CDR3 length: 15; D gene: TRBD1; clone size: NA; CDR3 DNA: TGTGCCAGCAGTTTAAGGACAGGGGGCACGGGTACGCAGTATTTT; CDR3 protein: CASSLRTGGTGTQYF
J gene: TRBJ2-3; V gene: TRBV5-1; CDR3 length: 15; D gene: NA; clone size: NA; CDR3 DNA: TGCGCCAGCAGCTTGTCCCCCGCTCGCACAGATACGCAGTATTTT; CDR3 protein: CASSLSPARTDTQYF
J gene: TRBJ1-5; V gene: TRBV2; CDR3 length: 15; D gene: NA; clone size: few; CDR3 DNA: TGTGCCAGCAGTCCACAGGGCTATAGCAATCAGCCCCAGCATTTT; CDR3 protein: CASSPQGYSNQPQHF
J gene: TRBJ2-2; V gene: TRBV6-1; CDR3 length: 15; D gene: TRBD2; clone size: NA; CDR3 DNA: TGTGCCAGCGGGGGGGGACTAGCGGGAACCGGGGAGCTGTTTTTT; CDR3 protein: CASGGGLAGTGELFF
J gene: TRBJ1-3; V gene: TRBV6-1; CDR3 length: 15; D gene: NA; clone size: NA; CDR3 DNA: TGTGCCAGCAGTGAAAGGGTTACCTCTGGAAACACCATATATTTT; CDR3 protein: CASSERVTSGNTIYF